This T cell receptor beta chain stems from a study of identical twins. Broader study findings: Memory repertoires lacked the insertion deficit that abundant cord blood beta clonotypes showed. Partly confounded zero-insertion analyses could result from invariant MAIT and iNKT cells.

CDR3 length: 14 residues. Germline CDR1 and CDR2: DFQATT and SNEGSKA (reference sequence). Trimming took 2 bases from V and 5 from J; bases not matched to a gene: 4. As concerns this clonotype: The antigen is undetermined.

Template switching supplied a universal primer site; unique molecular identifiers were carried on the cDNA. In TCRdb, the 5' RACE reads were re-called with MiXCR into one record per CDR3 protein. This sample has roughly 490,000 distinct CDR3 sequences, with roughly 13% found just once. These data were likewise used in another study, on yellow fever vaccine responses in identical twins.

Sequencing was done on a sample of CD4+ T cells sorted from blood. This clonotype was sampled from a young woman in good health. The chain employs TRBV20-1 and TRBJ2-2; TRBD1 matches 8 bases. CDR3 region: CSARWDRSTGELFF. In nucleotides, the CDR3 is TGCAGTGCTAGATGGGACAGGTCAACCGGGGAGCTGTTTTTT.